One and the same sample provided the 2 T cell receptor beta chains below, sequenced in a study of STAT5B mutations in CD4+ large granular lymphocyte leukemia. Method: immunoSEQ multiplex PCR; TCRdb's copy keeps in-frame clones and lacks some. The sample holds tens of thousands of clones, roughly 79% seen once. Sample: CD4+ T cells from blood buffy coats. These receptors were obtained from a human donor in good health.

The chain recombines TRBV9 with TRBJ2-1; D not certain. Trimming shortened V by 4 bases and J by 3 bases, and 14 bases separated the two germline ends. The CDR3 is made up of 15 amino acids. The V gene's germline CDR1 is SGDLS and CDR2 YYNGEE. The CDR3 region is CASSFRHGGYNEQFF. CDR3 in DNA: TGTGCCAGCAGCTTCCGTCACGGCGGCTACAATGAGCAGTTCTTC.

V usage is TRBV9 and J usage is TRBJ2-7, with D perhaps matching TRBD2 (6 bases). Looked up from germline, CDR1 is SGDLS and CDR2 is YYNGEE. CDR3 size: 14 residues. V lost 4 bases and J lost 0, with 11 bases in between. CDR3 sequence: CASSRDWSSYEQYF. For the CDR3, the DNA is TGTGCCAGCAGCCGGGACTGGAGCTCCTACGAGCAGTACTTC.